This paragraph reports one T cell receptor (beta chain). Libraries were prepared by immunoSEQ multiplex PCR; TCRdb keeps only in-frame clonotypes and omits some of them. The data contain around 74,000 clones, around 94% of them singletons. CDR1 is LNHDA and CDR2 is SQIVND in the germline V gene (reference sequence). The CDR3 is 14 residues long. V was clipped by 5 bases and J by 4 bases; unmatched bases: 6. This sample is drawn from a study of control samples from healthy donors and cancer patients. The sequence was obtained from a woman in her sixties in good health. The chain recombines TRBV19 with TRBJ2-7; 9 positions match TRBD1. The sample was blood. As DNA, the CDR3 is TGTGCCAGTAGTGGGACAGGGATGGGGTACGAGCAGTACTTC. Its translation is CASSGTGMGYEQYF.